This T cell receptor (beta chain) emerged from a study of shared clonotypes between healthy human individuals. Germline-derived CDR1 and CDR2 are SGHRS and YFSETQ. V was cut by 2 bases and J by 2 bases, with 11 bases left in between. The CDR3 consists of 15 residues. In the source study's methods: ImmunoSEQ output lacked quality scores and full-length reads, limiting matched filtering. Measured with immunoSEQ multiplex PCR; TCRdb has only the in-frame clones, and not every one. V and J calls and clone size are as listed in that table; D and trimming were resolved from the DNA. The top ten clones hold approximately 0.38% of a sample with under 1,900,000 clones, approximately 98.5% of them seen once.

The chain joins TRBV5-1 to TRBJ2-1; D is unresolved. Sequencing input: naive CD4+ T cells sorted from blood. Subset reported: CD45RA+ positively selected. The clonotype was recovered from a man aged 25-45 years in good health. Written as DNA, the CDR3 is TGCGCCAGCAGCTTAGACTTGAATCCCTACAATGAGCAGTTCTTC. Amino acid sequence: CASSLDLNPYNEQFF.